This is a list of T cell receptor beta chains from one sample in a study of identical twins. From the 5' RACE reads, TCRdb called clonotypes with MiXCR, one entry per CDR3 protein. The table lists about 530,000 distinct CDR3 sequences, around 24% of them singletons. This sample also belongs to another study, concerning yellow fever vaccine responses in identical twins.

What was sequenced was CD4+ T cells sorted from blood. These receptor sequences come from a woman between 18 and 29 years old in good health. Both conserved end residues are part of each CDR3. Fields, in order: J gene, CDR3 length, V gene, clone size, D gene, CDR3 protein, CDR3 DNA. The D gene is left open where the match is weak. Clone size is given for some rows only: seen once, a few or many times, or a class if the clone is expanded.

TRBJ2-7 14 TRBV28 - - CASMGEPWPYEQYF TGTGCCAGCATGGGGGAACCGTGGCCCTACGAGCAGTACTTC
TRBJ2-5 16 TRBV14 - TRBD1 CASSQIDRGRGETQYF TGTGCCAGCAGCCAGATTGACAGGGGGCGAGGAGAGACCCAGTACTTC
TRBJ2-5 14 TRBV29-1 few TRBD2 CSVDIAGVGETQYF TGCAGCGTTGATATAGCGGGAGTAGGAGAGACCCAGTACTTC
TRBJ1-2 14 TRBV29-1 - TRBD1 CSVVDRGFGGGYTF TGCAGCGTGGTGGACAGGGGATTTGGTGGTGGCTACACCTTC
TRBJ2-6 15 TRBV28 - - CASTRRPSGANVLTF TGTGCCAGCACCAGAAGACCCTCTGGGGCCAACGTCCTGACTTTC
TRBJ1-1 11 TRBV29-1 - TRBD1 CSGGQALEAFF TGCAGCGGCGGACAGGCCCTTGAAGCTTTCTTT
TRBJ1-4 14 TRBV28 few - CASSSTLGGEKLFF TGTGCCAGCAGTTCCACTTTGGGGGGAGAAAAACTGTTTTTT
TRBJ2-1 15 TRBV14 - - CASSQTGTKYNEQFF TGTGCCAGCAGCCAGACCGGGACCAAATACAATGAGCAGTTCTTC
TRBJ1-2 12 TRBV12-3/TRBV12-4 few - CASTEFSGGYTF TGTGCCAGCACGGAGTTTTCGGGTGGCTACACCTTC
TRBJ2-3 13 TRBV29-1 - - CSVEWRGTDTQYF TGCAGCGTTGAGTGGCGGGGCACAGATACGCAGTATTTT
TRBJ2-5 16 TRBV5-1 - TRBD2 CASSGNVRESLETQYF TGCGCCAGCAGCGGTAATGTGCGGGAGAGCTTGGAGACCCAGTACTTC
TRBJ2-1 15 TRBV12-3/TRBV12-4 - TRBD2 CASSTTSGAGNEQFF TGTGCCAGCAGCACTACTAGCGGGGCGGGAAATGAGCAGTTCTTC
TRBJ1-1 14 TRBV5-1 - - CASSLEGGGTEAFF TGCGCCAGCAGCTTGGAAGGGGGAGGCACTGAAGCTTTCTTT
TRBJ2-4 17 TRBV28 - - CASSTNWDWRAKNIQYF TGTGCCAGCAGTACTAACTGGGACTGGCGAGCCAAAAACATTCAGTACTTC
TRBJ2-7 15 TRBV18 - - CASSPPTSDGYEQYF TGTGCCAGCTCACCACCAACCTCCGACGGATACGAGCAGTACTTC
TRBJ1-1 13 TRBV14 few - CASSPFAGTEAFF TGTGCCAGCAGCCCATTCGCGGGCACTGAAGCTTTCTTT
TRBJ2-2 14 TRBV29-1 - - CSVEWTVNTGELFF TGCAGCGTTGAGTGGACAGTGAACACCGGGGAGCTGTTTTTT
TRBJ2-3 16 TRBV2 - - CASRKQIQPSTDTQYF TGTGCCAGCAGGAAACAAATCCAGCCTAGCACAGATACGCAGTATTTT
TRBJ2-2 13 TRBV27 - - CASSNLIAGELFF TGTGCCAGCAGCAACCTAATAGCGGGGGAGCTGTTTTTT
TRBJ1-6 13 TRBV12-3/TRBV12-4 - TRBD1 CASSQGESSPLHF TGTGCCAGCAGCCAGGGGGAAAGTTCACCCCTCCACTTT
TRBJ2-1 17 TRBV11-1 - TRBD2 CASSPGGGLAGHNEQFF TGTGCCAGCAGCCCTGGGGGAGGGCTAGCGGGCCACAATGAGCAGTTCTTC
TRBJ2-3 15 TRBV24-1 - - CATSDPMGAWDTQYF TGTGCCACCAGTGACCCGATGGGGGCATGGGATACGCAGTATTTT
TRBJ2-7 15 TRBV2 - - CASSEALAGGYEQYF TGTGCCAGCAGTGAGGCACTAGCTGGGGGCTACGAGCAGTACTTC
TRBJ2-1 13 TRBV29-1 few - CSQKARGFSEQFF TGCAGCCAAAAGGCCAGAGGGTTCAGTGAGCAGTTCTTC
TRBJ2-1 15 TRBV12-3/TRBV12-4 - TRBD1 CASSPGQGITNEQFF TGTGCCAGCAGCCCGGGACAGGGGATAACCAATGAGCAGTTCTTC
TRBJ2-1 14 TRBV2 few - CASSEAQVINEQFF TGTGCCAGCAGTGAAGCCCAGGTGATCAATGAGCAGTTCTTC
TRBJ2-1 16 TRBV12-3/TRBV12-4 few TRBD2 CASRAGLAGESNEQFF TGTGCCAGCAGGGCCGGACTAGCGGGAGAATCAAATGAGCAGTTCTTC
TRBJ2-3 12 TRBV7-9 few - CASSPLDHTQYF TGTGCCAGCAGCCCACTGGATCACACGCAGTATTTT
TRBJ2-1 16 TRBV7-2 few TRBD1 CASSPGGKFPHNEQFF TGTGCCAGCAGCCCAGGGGGAAAATTCCCCCACAATGAGCAGTTCTTC
TRBJ1-6 15 TRBV7-9 - TRBD1 CASSWGGTGNSPLHF TGTGCCAGCAGCTGGGGAGGGACAGGGAACTCACCCCTCCACTTT
TRBJ2-1 14 TRBV9 - - CASSADRILNEQFF TGTGCCAGCAGCGCGGACCGGATTTTGAATGAGCAGTTCTTC
TRBJ2-2 17 TRBV4-1 - TRBD2 CASSQGSSGSLTGELFF TGCGCCAGCAGCCAAGGATCTAGCGGGAGTCTCACCGGGGAGCTGTTTTTT
TRBJ2-3 18 TRBV12-3/TRBV12-4 - TRBD2 CASRPAISGSVGTDTQYF TGTGCCAGCAGACCCGCGATTAGCGGGAGTGTAGGCACAGATACGCAGTATTTT
TRBJ2-1 19 TRBV9 - TRBD2 CASSVEKVSGTISYNEQFF TGTGCCAGCAGCGTAGAGAAGGTTAGCGGGACGATCTCCTACAATGAGCAGTTCTTC
TRBJ2-2 15 TRBV11-2 - - CASSTEAGGTGELFF TGTGCCAGCAGCACGGAAGCCGGTGGCACCGGGGAGCTGTTTTTT
TRBJ2-1 16 TRBV14 - - CASSHSGTWSYNEQFF TGTGCCAGCAGCCATTCCGGGACTTGGTCCTACAATGAGCAGTTCTTC
TRBJ2-3 17 TRBV4-2 few - CASSQEVALPITDTQYF TGTGCCAGCAGCCAAGAGGTAGCGCTACCAATCACAGATACGCAGTATTTT
TRBJ2-3 15 TRBV5-1 few TRBD1 CASSLARGSADTQYF TGCGCCAGCAGCTTGGCCAGGGGGAGCGCAGATACGCAGTATTTT
TRBJ1-2 13 TRBV6-5 many - CASSYGINYGYTF TGTGCCAGCAGTTACGGGATTAACTATGGCTACACCTTC
TRBJ2-2 17 TRBV5-1 few TRBD2 CASSLGPAGGDTGELFF TGCGCCAGCAGCTTGGGTCCAGCGGGGGGTGACACCGGGGAGCTGTTTTTT
TRBJ2-1 13 TRBV12-3/TRBV12-4 - - CASSFLEGNEQFF TGTGCCAGCAGTTTCTTGGAGGGCAATGAGCAGTTCTTC
TRBJ1-1 14 TRBV12-3/TRBV12-4 - - CASSRQAGWTEAFF TGTGCCAGCAGCCGCCAAGCAGGGTGGACTGAAGCTTTCTTT
TRBJ2-2 16 TRBV28 - - CASGYQRGPYTGELFF TGTGCCAGCGGTTACCAAAGGGGACCGTACACCGGGGAGCTGTTTTTT
TRBJ2-3 14 TRBV10-2 few - CASSNAGAIDTQYF TGCGCCAGCAGTAATGCGGGGGCGATAGATACGCAGTATTTT
TRBJ2-3 19 TRBV7-2 few - CASSLTMAASSGPWDTQYF TGTGCCAGCAGCTTAACGATGGCGGCAAGTAGCGGCCCCTGGGATACGCAGTATTTT
TRBJ1-1 15 TRBV19 few - CASSAQQGGMTEAFF TGTGCCAGTAGTGCCCAACAGGGAGGCATGACTGAAGCTTTCTTT
TRBJ1-3 16 TRBV15 - - CATSRGGSVSGNTIYF TGTGCCACCAGCAGAGGAGGCAGCGTCTCTGGAAACACCATATATTTT
TRBJ2-7 15 TRBV25-1 - TRBD1 CASSEARTGDYEQYF TGTGCCAGCAGTGAAGCACGGACAGGGGACTACGAGCAGTACTTC
TRBJ1-3 14 TRBV20-1 - TRBD1 CSARDRGPLVTIYF TGCAGTGCTAGGGACAGGGGACCTCTTGTCACCATATATTTT